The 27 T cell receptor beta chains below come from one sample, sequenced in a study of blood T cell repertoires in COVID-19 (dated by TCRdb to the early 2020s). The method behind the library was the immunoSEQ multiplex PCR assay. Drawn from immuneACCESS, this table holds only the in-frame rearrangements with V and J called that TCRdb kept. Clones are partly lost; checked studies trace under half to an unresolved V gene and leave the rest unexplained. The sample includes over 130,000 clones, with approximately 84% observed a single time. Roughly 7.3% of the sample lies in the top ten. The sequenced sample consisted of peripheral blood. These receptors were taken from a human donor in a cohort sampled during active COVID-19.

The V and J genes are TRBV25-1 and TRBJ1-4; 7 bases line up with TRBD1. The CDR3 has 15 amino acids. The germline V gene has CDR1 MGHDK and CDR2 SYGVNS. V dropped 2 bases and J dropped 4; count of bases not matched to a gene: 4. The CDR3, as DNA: TGTGCCAGCAGTGAAGGACAGGCCTTTAATGAAAAACTGTTTTTT. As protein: CASSEGQAFNEKLFF.

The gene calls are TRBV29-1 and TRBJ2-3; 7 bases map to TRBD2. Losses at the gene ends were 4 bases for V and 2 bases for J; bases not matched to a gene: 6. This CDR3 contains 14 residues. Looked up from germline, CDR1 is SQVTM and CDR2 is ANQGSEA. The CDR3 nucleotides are TGCAGCGTTGGTGGGGGAGGGAACACAGATACGCAGTATTTT. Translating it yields CSVGGGGNTDTQYF.

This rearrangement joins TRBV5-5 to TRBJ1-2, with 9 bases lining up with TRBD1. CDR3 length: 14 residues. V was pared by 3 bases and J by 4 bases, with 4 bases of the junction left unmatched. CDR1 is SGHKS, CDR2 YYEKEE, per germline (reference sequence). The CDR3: CASSYPGQGYGYTF. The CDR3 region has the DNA TGTGCCAGCAGCTACCCGGGACAGGGCTATGGCTACACCTTC.

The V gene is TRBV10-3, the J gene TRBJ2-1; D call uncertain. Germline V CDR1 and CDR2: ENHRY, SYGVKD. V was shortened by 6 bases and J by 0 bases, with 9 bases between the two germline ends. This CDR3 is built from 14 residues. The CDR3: CAIRELSSYNEQFF. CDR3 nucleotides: TGTGCCATCAGGGAACTAAGCTCCTACAATGAGCAGTTCTTC.

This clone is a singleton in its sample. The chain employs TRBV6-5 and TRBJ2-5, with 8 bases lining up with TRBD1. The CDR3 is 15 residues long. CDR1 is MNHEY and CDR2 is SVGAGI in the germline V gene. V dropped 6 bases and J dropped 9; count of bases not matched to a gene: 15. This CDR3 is CASSLAGQGAGSQYF. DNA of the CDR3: TGTGCCAGCAGCCTCGCCGGACAGGGTGCTGGTTCCCAGTACTTC.

The CDR3 coding sequence is TGTGCCAGCAGACTCAGGGGATGGTCCTACAATGAGCAGTTCTTC. Protein: CASRLRGWSYNEQFF. This chain connects TRBV7-2 to TRBJ2-1, with D maybe TRBD1 (6 bases). CDR3 length: 15 residues. With 6 bases removed from V and 1 base from J, the gap between germline ends came to 13 bases. Per germline, CDR1 SGHTA and CDR2 FQGNSA.

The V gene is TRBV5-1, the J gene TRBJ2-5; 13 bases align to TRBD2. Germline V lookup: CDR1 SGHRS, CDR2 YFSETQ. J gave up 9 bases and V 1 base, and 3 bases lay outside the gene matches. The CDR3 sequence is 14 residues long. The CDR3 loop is CASSLMGLAGPQYF. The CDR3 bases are TGCGCCAGCAGCTTGATGGGACTAGCGGGGCCCCAGTACTTC. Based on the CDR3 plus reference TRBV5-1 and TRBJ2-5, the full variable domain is KAGVTQTPRYLIKTRGQQVTLSCSPISGHRSVSWYQQTPGQGLQFLFEYFSETQRNKGNFPGRFSGRQFSNSRSEMNVSTLELGDSALYLCASSLMGLAGPQYFGPGTRLLVL.

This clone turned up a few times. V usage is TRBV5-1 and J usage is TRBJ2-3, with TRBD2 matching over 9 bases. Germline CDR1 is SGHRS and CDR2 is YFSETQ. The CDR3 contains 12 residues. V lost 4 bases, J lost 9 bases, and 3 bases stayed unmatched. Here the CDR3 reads CASSLAGGTQYF. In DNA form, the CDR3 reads TGCGCCAGCAGCCTTGCGGGGGGGACGCAGTATTTT.

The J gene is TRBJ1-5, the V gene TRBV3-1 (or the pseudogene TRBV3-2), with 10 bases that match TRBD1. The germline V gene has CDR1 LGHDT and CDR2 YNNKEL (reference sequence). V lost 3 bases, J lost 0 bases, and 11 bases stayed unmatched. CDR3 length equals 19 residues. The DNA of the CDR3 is TGTGCCAGCAGCCAGTGGAGACAGGGGGCCCTTTATAGCAATCAGCCCCAGCATTTT. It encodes CASSQWRQGALYSNQPQHF.

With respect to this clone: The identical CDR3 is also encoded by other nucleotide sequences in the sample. The CDR3 reads CASSGRMGGYTF. CDR3 coding DNA: TGTGCCAGCAGTGGTCGCATGGGCGGCTACACCTTC. The V gene is TRBV27, the J gene TRBJ1-2, with unresolved D. Germline lookup yields CDR1 MNHEY and CDR2 SMNVEV (reference sequence). This CDR3 is built from 12 residues. V gave up 5 bases and J gave up 8 bases, with 12 bases separating them.

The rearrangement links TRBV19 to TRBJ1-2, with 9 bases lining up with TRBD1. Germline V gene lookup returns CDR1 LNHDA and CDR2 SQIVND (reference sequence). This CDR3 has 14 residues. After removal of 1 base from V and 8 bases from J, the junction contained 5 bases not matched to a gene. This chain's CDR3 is CASSIVGTGRGYTF. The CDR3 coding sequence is TGTGCCAGTAGTATAGTAGGGACAGGGCGGGGCTACACCTTC.

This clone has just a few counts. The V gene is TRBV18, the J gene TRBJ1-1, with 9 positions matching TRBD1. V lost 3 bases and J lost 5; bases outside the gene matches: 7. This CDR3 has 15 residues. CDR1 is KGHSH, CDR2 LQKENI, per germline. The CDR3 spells CASSPLQGAGTEAFF. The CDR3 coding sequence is TGTGCCAGCTCACCCCTACAGGGGGCGGGTACTGAAGCTTTCTTT.

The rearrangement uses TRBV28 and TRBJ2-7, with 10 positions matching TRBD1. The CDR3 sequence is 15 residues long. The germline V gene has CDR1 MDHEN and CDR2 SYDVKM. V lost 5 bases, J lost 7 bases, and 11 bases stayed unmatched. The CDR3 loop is CASSPAGTGVEEQYF. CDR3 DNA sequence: TGTGCCAGCAGTCCCGCCGGGACAGGGGTTGAGGAGCAGTACTTC.

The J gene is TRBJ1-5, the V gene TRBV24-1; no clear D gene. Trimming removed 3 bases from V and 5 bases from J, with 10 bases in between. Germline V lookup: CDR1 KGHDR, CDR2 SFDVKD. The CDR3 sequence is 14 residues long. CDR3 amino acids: CATSDGGRDQPQHF. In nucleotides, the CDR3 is TGTGCCACCAGTGATGGAGGAAGGGATCAGCCCCAGCATTTT.

CDR3 coding DNA: TGTGCCAGCAGTCAGGGACAGGGGATGGGAACGCAGTATTTT. Amino acids: CASSQGQGMGTQYF. V usage is TRBV6-5 and J usage is TRBJ2-3; 10 bases are shared with TRBD1. The CDR3 extends over 14 amino acids. Germline CDR1 reads MNHEY; CDR2 reads SVGAGI. J lost 9 bases, V lost 5 bases, and 8 bases had no gene match.

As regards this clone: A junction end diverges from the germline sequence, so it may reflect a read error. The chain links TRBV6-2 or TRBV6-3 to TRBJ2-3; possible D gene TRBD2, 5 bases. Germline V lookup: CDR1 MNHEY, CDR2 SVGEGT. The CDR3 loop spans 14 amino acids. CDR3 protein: CTSSYFSSSDTQYF. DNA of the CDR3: TGTACCAGCAGTTATTTTTCTAGCTCAGATACGCAGTATTTT.

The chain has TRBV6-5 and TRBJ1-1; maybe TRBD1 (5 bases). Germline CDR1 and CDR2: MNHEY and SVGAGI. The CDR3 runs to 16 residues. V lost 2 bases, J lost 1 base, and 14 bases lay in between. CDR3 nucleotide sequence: TGTGCCAGCAGTTACCTCCCCGGACAAGGGAACACTGAAGCTTTCTTT. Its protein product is CASSYLPGQGNTEAFF.

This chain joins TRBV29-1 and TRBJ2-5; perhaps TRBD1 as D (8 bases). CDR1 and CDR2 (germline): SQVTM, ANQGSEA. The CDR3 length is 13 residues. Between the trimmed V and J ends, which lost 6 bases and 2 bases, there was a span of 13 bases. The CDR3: CSVIQGGQETQYF. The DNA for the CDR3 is TGCAGCGTCATACAGGGGGGGCAAGAGACCCAGTACTTC.

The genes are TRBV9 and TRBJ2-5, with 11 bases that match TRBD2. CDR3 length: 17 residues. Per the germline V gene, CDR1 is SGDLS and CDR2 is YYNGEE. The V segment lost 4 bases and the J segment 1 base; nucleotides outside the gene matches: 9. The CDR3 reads CASSPRVTSGSQETQYF. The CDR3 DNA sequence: TGTGCCAGCAGCCCAAGGGTAACTAGCGGGAGCCAAGAGACCCAGTACTTC.

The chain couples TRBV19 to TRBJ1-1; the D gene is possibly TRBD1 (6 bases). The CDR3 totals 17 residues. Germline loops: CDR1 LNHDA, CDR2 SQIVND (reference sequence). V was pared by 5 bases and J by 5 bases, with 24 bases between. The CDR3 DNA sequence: TGTGCCAGTAGTCCCCTCCCTCGGGGGGCGGGAAGGACTGAAGCTTTCTTT. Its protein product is CASSPLPRGAGRTEAFF.

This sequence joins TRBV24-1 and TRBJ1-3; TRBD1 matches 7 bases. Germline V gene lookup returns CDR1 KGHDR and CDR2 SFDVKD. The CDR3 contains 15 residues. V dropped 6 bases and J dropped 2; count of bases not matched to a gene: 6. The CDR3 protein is CATSPWGQTGNTIYF. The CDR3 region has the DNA TGTGCCACCAGTCCATGGGGACAGACTGGAAACACCATATATTTT.

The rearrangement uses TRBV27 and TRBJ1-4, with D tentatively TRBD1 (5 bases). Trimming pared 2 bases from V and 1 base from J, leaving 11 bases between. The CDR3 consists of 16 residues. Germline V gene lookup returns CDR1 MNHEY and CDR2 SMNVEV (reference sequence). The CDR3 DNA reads TGTGCCAGCAGTTTAAATCAGGGATTAACTAATGAAAAACTGTTTTTT. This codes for CASSLNQGLTNEKLFF. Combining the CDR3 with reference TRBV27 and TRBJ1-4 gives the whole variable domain EAQVTQNPRYLITVTGKKLTVTCSQNMNHEYMSWYRQDPGLGLRQIYYSMNVEVTDKGDVPEGYKVSRKEKRNFPLILESPSPNQTSLYFCASSLNQGLTNEKLFFGSGTQLSVL.

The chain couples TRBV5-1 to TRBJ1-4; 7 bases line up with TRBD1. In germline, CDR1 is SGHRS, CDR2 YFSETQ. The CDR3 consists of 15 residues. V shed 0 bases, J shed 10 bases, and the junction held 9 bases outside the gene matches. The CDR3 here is CASSLGGQTIAKLFF. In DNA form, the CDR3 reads TGCGCCAGCAGCTTGGGGGGACAGACGATCGCAAAACTGTTTTTT.

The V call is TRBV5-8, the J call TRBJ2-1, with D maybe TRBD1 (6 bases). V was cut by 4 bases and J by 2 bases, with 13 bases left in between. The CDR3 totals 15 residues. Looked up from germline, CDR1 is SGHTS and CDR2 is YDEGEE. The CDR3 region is CASSLRDTPYNEQFF. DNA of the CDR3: TGTGCCAGCAGCCTCCGGGACACCCCCTACAATGAGCAGTTCTTC.

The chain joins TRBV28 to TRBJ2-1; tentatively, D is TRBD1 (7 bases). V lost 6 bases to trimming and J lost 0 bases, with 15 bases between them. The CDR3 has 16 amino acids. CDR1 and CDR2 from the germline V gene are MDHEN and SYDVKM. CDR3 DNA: TGTGCCAGCAGGCAGGGGGGTCAGAGCTCCTACAATGAGCAGTTCTTC. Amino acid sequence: CASRQGGQSSYNEQFF.

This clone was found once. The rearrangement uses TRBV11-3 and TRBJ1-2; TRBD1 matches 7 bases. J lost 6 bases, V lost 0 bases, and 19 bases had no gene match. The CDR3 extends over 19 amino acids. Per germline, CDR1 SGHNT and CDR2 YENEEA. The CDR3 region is CASSLDMASSTGPTHGYTF. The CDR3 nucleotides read TGTGCCAGCAGCTTAGATATGGCCTCCTCGACAGGGCCCACCCATGGCTACACCTTC.

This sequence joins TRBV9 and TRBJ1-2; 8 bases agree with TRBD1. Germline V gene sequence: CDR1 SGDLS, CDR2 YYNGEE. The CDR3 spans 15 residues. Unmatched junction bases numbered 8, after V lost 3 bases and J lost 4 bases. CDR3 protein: CASSGTGLLGYGYTF. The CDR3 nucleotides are TGTGCCAGCAGCGGGACAGGGCTCCTTGGCTATGGCTACACCTTC.